The 15 T cell receptor beta chains below were found in one sample sequenced in a study of T cell clonotyping in hematopoietic cell transplantation. The protocol was immunoSEQ multiplex PCR, while the TCRdb copy is restricted to in-frame clones and leaves out a portion. The sample consists of about 1,100 clones, about 91% of them appearing once. Sequencing used PBMCs, obtained 180 days after allogeneic stem cell transplant. The receptors were gathered from a male patient aged 50 to 59 who had an allogeneic stem cell transplant from a related donor, so T cells may come from the graft donor. Some clones in this sample may be carry-over from other donors' samples.

The chain recombines TRBV5-1 with TRBJ1-1; the match to TRBD1 covers 7 bases. The germline V gene has CDR1 SGHRS and CDR2 YFSETQ. This CDR3 comprises 18 residues. The junction had 20 bases not matched to a gene; V was cut back by 4 bases and J by 5 bases. CDR3 bases: TGCGCCAGCAGCCCCCGGCAGGGGGTAGAAATAGGGGGTACTGAAGCTTTCTTT. It specifies CASSPRQGVEIGGTEAFF.

The V call is TRBV7-8, the J call TRBJ2-1, with no clear D. The V gene lost 5 bases and the J gene lost 8 bases, with 7 bases spanning the gap. The CDR3 is 11 amino acids. Germline V gene lookup returns CDR1 SGHVS and CDR2 FQNEAQ. CDR3 nucleotides: TGTGCCAGCAGCAGCACCTATGAGCAGTTCTTC. Its protein is CASSSTYEQFF.

This clone is a singleton in its sample. The chain links TRBV11-1 to TRBJ1-2, with unresolved D. Between the trimmed V and J ends, which lost 4 bases and 5 bases, there was a span of 11 bases. CDR3 length equals 13 residues. The V gene's germline CDR1 is SGHAT and CDR2 FQDESV (reference sequence). CDR3 region: CASSSDGTYGYTF. In nucleotides, the CDR3 is TGTGCCAGCAGCTCGGACGGAACATATGGCTACACCTTC.

The chain has TRBV2 and TRBJ2-7; the match to TRBD2 covers 8 bases. This CDR3 region has 17 residues. J gave up 6 bases and V 5 bases, and 18 bases lay outside the gene matches. Germline values: CDR1 SNHLY, CDR2 FYNNEI. This chain's CDR3 is CASSPLPPGGLRAEQYF. CDR3 bases: TGTGCCAGCAGTCCCCTTCCGCCGGGGGGGCTTCGCGCCGAGCAGTACTTC.

This clone was found a few times. The chain couples TRBV20-1 to TRBJ1-2, with unresolved D. The CDR3 length is 11 residues. Trimming took off 7 bases at V and 3 bases at J, with 9 bases between the two ends. Germline values: CDR1 DFQATT, CDR2 SNEGSKA (reference sequence). The CDR3 is CSGSGDYGYTF. The CDR3 DNA follows: TGCAGTGGTAGCGGGGACTATGGCTACACCTTC.

CDR3: CSAPLLSLAFF. CDR3 nucleotides: TGCAGTGCCCCCCTCCTGAGTTTGGCTTTCTTT. The chain combines TRBV20-1 with TRBJ1-1, with D uncertain. CDR1 is DFQATT and CDR2 is SNEGSKA in the germline V gene (reference sequence). The length of the CDR3 is 11 residues. V was trimmed by 6 bases and J by 11 bases, leaving 16 bases between them.

This clone was seen just once. In nucleotides, the CDR3 is TGTGCCAGCAGTCCACAGGGGGGTGCGGATGGCTACACCTTC. It translates to CASSPQGGADGYTF. The chain uses TRBV6-5 and TRBJ1-2; the match to TRBD1 covers 8 bases. After removal of 5 bases from V and 6 bases from J, the junction contained 8 bases not matched to a gene. Germline assignment: CDR1 MNHEY and CDR2 SVGAGI. The CDR3 runs to 14 residues.

The chain uses TRBV28 and TRBJ1-3, with D maybe TRBD1 (6 bases). The germline V gene has CDR1 MDHEN and CDR2 SYDVKM. This CDR3 is built from 14 residues. V was cut by 7 bases and J by 1 base, with 11 bases left in between. CDR3: CASTKGGSGNTIYF. CDR3 coding DNA: TGTGCCAGCACTAAGGGGGGGTCTGGAAACACCATATATTTT.

The DNA for the CDR3 is TGTGCCAGCAGCTCCATACTAGCGGGAGGGCAGAAAACCGGGGAGCTGTTTTTT. Its translation is CASSSILAGGQKTGELFF. This rearrangement joins TRBV5-6 to TRBJ2-2, with TRBD2 matching 13 bases. The junction had 10 bases not matched to a gene; V was cut back by 3 bases and J by 5 bases. This CDR3 comprises 18 residues. The germline gives CDR1 SGHDT, CDR2 YYEEEE.

J is TRBJ2-3 and V is TRBV7-6; 9 bases map to TRBD2. CDR1 and CDR2 from the germline V gene are SGHVS and FNYEAQ. The CDR3 totals 16 residues. The ends lost 3 bases at V and 4 bases at J; junction bases unmatched: 8. The CDR3 bases are TGTGCCAGCAGCTTGAATAGCGGGGGAGCGGCAGATACGCAGTATTTT. Translation gives CASSLNSGGAADTQYF.

The chain has TRBV9 and TRBJ2-7; 7 bases are a match to TRBD1. In germline, CDR1 is SGDLS, CDR2 YYNGEE. The CDR3 covers 15 residues. The V gene end was trimmed by 1 base and the J gene end by 7 bases; junction bases not matched to a gene: 11. The CDR3 spells CASSVTGDPYEEQYF. CDR3 sequence (DNA): TGTGCCAGCAGCGTAACAGGGGATCCCTATGAAGAGCAGTACTTC. Full variable domain (remainder filled in from reference TRBV9 and TRBJ2-7): DSGVTQTPKHLITATGQRVTLRCSPRSGDLSVYWYQQSLDQGLQFLIQYYNGEERAKGNILERFSAQQFPDLHSELNLSSLELGDSALYFCASSVTGDPYEEQYFGPGTRLTVT.

This clone has just one count. This chain connects TRBV29-1 to TRBJ2-7; 13 positions agree with TRBD2. The CDR3 is 17 amino acids. CDR1 and CDR2 (germline): SQVTM, ANQGSEA. Trimming removed 4 bases from V and 4 bases from J; junction bases left unmatched: 13. This CDR3 is CSVAGGGTSGNLYEQYF. The CDR3, as DNA: TGCAGCGTTGCGGGTGGTGGGACTAGCGGGAATTTATACGAGCAGTACTTC.

This chain joins TRBV7-9 and TRBJ2-3; D possibly corresponds to TRBD1 (7 bases). This CDR3 is built from 15 residues. Looked up from germline, CDR1 is SEHNR and CDR2 is FQNEAQ (reference sequence). V gave up 5 bases and J gave up 7 bases, with 19 bases separating them. CDR3 in amino acids: CASSMRQGGLNTQYF. The CDR3 nucleotides are TGTGCCAGCAGCATGCGACAGGGAGGTTTGAATACGCAGTATTTT.

The table lists this clone with a count of one. V and J are TRBV7-3 and TRBJ2-1, with TRBD2 matching over 10 bases. J was trimmed by 10 bases and V by 5 bases; bases with no gene match: 14. CDR1 and CDR2 (germline): SGHTA, FQGTGA. This CDR3 has 16 residues. CDR3: CASSPRIAGGGGEQFF. As DNA, the CDR3 is TGTGCCAGCAGCCCGAGAATAGCGGGGGGCGGCGGGGAGCAGTTCTTC.

The chain links TRBV15 to TRBJ2-7; D might be TRBD2 (7 bases). Germline V gene sequence: CDR1 LNHNV, CDR2 YYDKDF (reference sequence). Trimming removed 3 bases at V and 5 bases at J, with 20 bases between. This CDR3 has 16 amino acids. The CDR3 DNA sequence: TGTGCCACCAGCAGGGGAACAGGGTTCGCGGGAGACGAGCAGTACTTC. It is translated as CATSRGTGFAGDEQYF. Full variable domain (rest looked up from reference TRBV15 and TRBJ2-7): DAMVIQNPRYQVTQFGKPVTLSCSQTLNHNVMYWYQQKSSQAPKLLFHYYDKDFNNEADTPDNFQSRRPNTSFCFLDIRSPGLGDTAMYLCATSRGTGFAGDEQYFGPGTRLTVT.